One sample yielded the 7 T cell receptor beta chains listed below, sequenced in a study of spatial heterogeneity in lung cancer. TCRdb called the 5' RACE reads again in MiXCR, with one record for every CDR3 protein. Among a few thousand distinct CDR3 sequences listed, approximately 15% were seen once. Sample time point: sample taken at primary tumor resection. The sequenced material consisted of unsorted whole RNA from tumor, nontumor lung or frozen PBMC. The material sequenced was PBMCs, taken at surgery. The receptors come from a male donor with early-stage non-small cell lung cancer.

By its share, this clonotype is medium-sized. V and J are TRBV11-2 and TRBJ2-5; 8 bases fit TRBD1. This CDR3 region has 14 residues. The V segment lost 5 bases and the J segment 4 bases; nucleotides outside the gene matches: 6. Germline V gene lookup returns CDR1 SGHAT and CDR2 FQNNGV. DNA for the CDR3: TGTGCCAGCAGCACCGACAGGGGAGTAGAGACCCAGTACTTC. It specifies CASSTDRGVETQYF. Complete variable domain (other parts from reference TRBV11-2 and TRBJ2-5): EAGVAQSPRYKIIEKRQSVAFWCNPISGHATLYWYQQILGQGPKLLIQFQNNGVVDDSQLPKDRFSAERLKGVDSTLKIQPAKLEDSAVYLCASSTDRGVETQYFGPGTRLLVL.

This clonotype was detected ten times or more. The V call is TRBV7-9, the J call TRBJ2-7, with TRBD1 matching 12 bases. Germline V CDR1 and CDR2: SEHNR, FQNEAQ (reference sequence). Trimming removed 5 bases from V and 5 bases from J; junction bases left unmatched: 4. The CDR3 consists of 14 residues. CDR3 DNA: TGTGCCAGCAGCCCGGGACAGGGGGCCCACGAGCAGTACTTC. This translates into CASSPGQGAHEQYF.

This clonotype has at least ten counts. The V call is TRBV12-3 or TRBV12-4, the J call TRBJ2-2; unclear D gene. CDR3 size: 18 residues. Trimming removed 1 base from V and 0 bases from J, with 15 bases in between. In DNA, the CDR3 is TGTGCCAGCAGTTTAGTAGGGTGGGGATACGCGAACACCGGGGAGCTGTTTTTT. Translated: CASSLVGWGYANTGELFF.

The chain uses TRBV6-2 or TRBV6-3 and TRBJ1-1; weak D call: TRBD1 (6 bases). This CDR3 is built from 14 residues. Trimming shortened V by 5 bases and J by 6 bases, and 16 bases separated the two germline ends. From germline, CDR1 is MNHEY and CDR2 SVGEGT. The CDR3 sequence: CASSTGQGRPEAFF. CDR3 DNA sequence: TGTGCCAGCAGTACGGGACAAGGACGGCCTGAAGCTTTCTTT.

By frequency in the sample, this clonotype is medium-sized. The chain uses TRBV2 and TRBJ2-3, with D perhaps matching TRBD2 (5 bases). This CDR3 has 14 residues. The ends were cut back, 7 bases at V and 6 bases at J, with 17 bases in the middle. The germline gives CDR1 SNHLY, CDR2 FYNNEI. CDR3 region: CASTNSVVSDTQYF. The CDR3 region has the DNA TGTGCCAGCACGAATAGCGTAGTGAGCGATACGCAGTATTTT.

This clonotype counts as medium-sized (0.01 to 0.1%). The rearrangement links TRBV20-1 to TRBJ1-1, with D possibly matching TRBD1 (5 bases). V dropped 0 bases and J dropped 1 base, with 9 bases sitting between them. Per the germline V gene, CDR1 is DFQATT and CDR2 is SNEGSKA (reference sequence). The CDR3 runs 14 residues. CDR3 nucleotide sequence: TGCAGTGCTAGAGATTATCAGGGGAACACTGAAGCTTTCTTT. This gives the protein CSARDYQGNTEAFF.

This clonotype was observed a handful of times. This chain links TRBV6-2 or TRBV6-3 with TRBJ2-5; D possibly corresponds to TRBD1 (6 bases). V was shortened by 2 bases and J by 3 bases, with 19 bases between the two germline ends. The CDR3 consists of 17 residues. CDR1 MNHEY and CDR2 SVGEGT come from the germline V gene. The CDR3 DNA sequence: TGTGCCAGCAGTTACAGCCCGGACAAAAAGGGGGAAGAGACCCAGTACTTC. Translated: CASSYSPDKKGEETQYF.